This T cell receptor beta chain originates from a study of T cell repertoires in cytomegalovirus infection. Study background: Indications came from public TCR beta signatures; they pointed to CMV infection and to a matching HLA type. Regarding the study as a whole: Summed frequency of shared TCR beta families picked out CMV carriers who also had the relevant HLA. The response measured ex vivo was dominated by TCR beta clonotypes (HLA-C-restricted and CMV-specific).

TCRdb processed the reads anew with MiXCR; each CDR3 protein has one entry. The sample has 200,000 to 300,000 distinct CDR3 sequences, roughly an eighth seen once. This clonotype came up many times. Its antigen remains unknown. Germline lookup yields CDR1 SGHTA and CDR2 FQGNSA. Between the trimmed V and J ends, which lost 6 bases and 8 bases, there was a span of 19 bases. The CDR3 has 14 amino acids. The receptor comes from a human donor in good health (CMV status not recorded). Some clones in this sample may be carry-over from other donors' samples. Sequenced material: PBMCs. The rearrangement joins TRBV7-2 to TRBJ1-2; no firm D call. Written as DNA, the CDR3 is TGTGCCAGCAGTCCTAGGACTGACGCCTGGGGCTACACCTTC. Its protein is CASSPRTDAWGYTF.